This record covers a single T cell receptor (beta chain). Its matching antigen is unknown. At one end the junction does not follow the germline gene, possibly because of a read error. PCR primers comprised 60 Vbeta and 13 Jbeta primers. Clones were sequenced by immunoSEQ multiplex PCR, and TCRdb holds only the in-frame ones, with some missing. This table has about 210,000 clones, 75% to 80% appearing once. The sample comes from a study of cytomegalovirus exposure and HLA in healthy donors. The CDR3 consists of 16 residues. Germline V gene lookup returns CDR1 SEHNR and CDR2 FQNEAQ (reference sequence). Study-wide results and limits: According to the study, around 180 TCR beta chains were cytomegalovirus-associated.

Sequenced material: PBMCs. The chain carries TRBV7-9 and TRBJ2-7; no firm D call. The TCR was taken from a male donor in good health and CMV-seronegative. The CDR3 spells CSSSSAAAESFYEQYF. Here the CDR3 DNA reads TGTTCCAGCAGCTCCGCCGCGGCGGAAAGTTTCTACGAGCAGTACTTC.